A single sample is the source of the 19 T cell receptor beta chains below, sequenced in a study of T cell responses to AZD1222 COVID-19 vaccine. TCRdb keeps only in-frame clones here, not all; method: immunoSEQ multiplex PCR. This sample carries some 150,000 clones, roughly nine tenths of them seen once, and the ten largest clones take more than 3.5%. The sequencing used peripheral blood, collected on day 0 of AZD1222 vaccination. The receptors come from an adult in good health.

The chain uses TRBV28 and TRBJ1-2; 7 nucleotides agree with TRBD1. Germline CDR1 MDHEN, CDR2 SYDVKM. The J segment lost 6 bases and the V segment lost 4 bases, leaving 5 bases of the junction unmatched. The CDR3 is 13 amino acids. CDR3 in amino acids: CASSSDRRNGYTF. For the CDR3, the DNA is TGTGCCAGCAGTTCGGACAGGAGAAATGGCTACACCTTC.

The chain has TRBV27 and TRBJ1-5; no definite D call. Trimming cost V 2 bases and J 6 bases, with 8 bases left between them. Germline V lookup: CDR1 MNHEY, CDR2 SMNVEV (reference sequence). CDR3 length: 13 residues. The chain's CDR3 is CASSLTTVQPQHF. The CDR3 DNA reads as TGTGCCAGCAGTTTAACGACGGTTCAGCCCCAGCATTTT.

This chain uses TRBV5-1 with TRBJ2-3, with 11 positions matching TRBD2. V was pared by 2 bases and J by 13 bases, with 6 bases of the junction left unmatched. Germline V gene data show CDR1 as SGHRS and CDR2 as YFSETQ. The CDR3 runs to 13 residues. CDR3: CASSLGTSGEEYF. As DNA, the CDR3 is TGCGCCAGCAGCTTAGGGACTAGCGGAGAAGAGTATTTT.

This sequence joins TRBV19 and TRBJ1-5; 7 bases are a match to TRBD1. The V and J ends lost 1 base and 4 bases, in that order; junction bases with no gene match: 4. The CDR3 is 15 residues long. The V gene's germline CDR1 is LNHDA and CDR2 SQIVND (reference sequence). This chain's CDR3 is CASSIGQGWNQPQHF. The CDR3 DNA reads as TGTGCCAGTAGTATAGGACAGGGTTGGAATCAGCCCCAGCATTTT.

The chain employs TRBV19 and TRBJ1-2, with TRBD1 identical over 11 bases. The V segment lost 5 bases and the J segment 4 bases; nucleotides outside the gene matches: 9. The germline V gene encodes CDR1 LNHDA and CDR2 SQIVND (reference sequence). The CDR3 is 16 amino acids. The DNA for the CDR3 is TGTGCCAGTAGTTCGTTCCGGGACAGGGGGACCTATGGCTACACCTTC. Its translation is CASSSFRDRGTYGYTF. The full variable domain, rest sourced from reference TRBV19 and TRBJ1-2, is DGGITQSPKYLFRKEGQNVTLSCEQNLNHDAMYWYRQDPGQGLRLIYYSQIVNDFQKGDIAEGYSVSREKKESFPLTVTSAQKNPTAFYLCASSSFRDRGTYGYTFGSGTRLTVV.

The chain couples TRBV30 to TRBJ1-1; D gene unclear. Trimming removed 0 bases at V and 3 bases at J, with 5 bases between. The CDR3 has 12 amino acids. Germline V gives CDR1 GTSNPN, CDR2 SVGIG (reference sequence). The CDR3: CAWSVGYTEAFF. CDR3 bases: TGTGCCTGGAGTGTAGGGTACACTGAAGCTTTCTTT.

The chain recombines TRBV4-3 with TRBJ1-5; D perhaps matches TRBD1 (6 bases). This CDR3 spans 17 amino acids. Trimming took 0 bases from V and 1 from J, leaving 13 bases between them. Per the germline V gene, CDR1 is LGHNA and CDR2 is YSLEER. CDR3 amino acids: CASSQDAYRASNQPQHF. In nucleotides, the CDR3 is TGCGCCAGCAGCCAAGATGCCTACAGGGCGAGCAATCAGCCCCAGCATTTT.

The chain couples TRBV7-8 to TRBJ2-7; D perhaps matches TRBD1 (6 bases). With 2 bases removed from V and 4 bases from J, the gap between germline ends came to 9 bases. Germline V gene sequence: CDR1 SGHVS, CDR2 FQNEAQ. The CDR3 is 13 residues long. The CDR3 sequence: CASSLWGPYEQYF. The CDR3 DNA follows: TGTGCCAGCAGCTTATGGGGGCCTTACGAGCAGTACTTC.

The chain uses TRBV2 and TRBJ1-4, with 8 positions matching TRBD1. The CDR3 has 15 amino acids. The ends lost 5 bases at V and 2 bases at J; junction bases unmatched: 4. CDR1 SNHLY and CDR2 FYNNEI come from the germline V gene. CDR3 DNA: TGTGCCAGCAGTCCGGACAGGGCGACTAATGAAAAACTGTTTTTT. Protein sequence: CASSPDRATNEKLFF.

This clone is a singleton in its sample. CDR3: CASSPTGDNQPQHF. The CDR3 DNA is TGTGCCAGCTCCCCCACAGGGGACAATCAGCCCCAGCATTTT. The rearrangement uses TRBV18 and TRBJ1-5; 7 nucleotides line up with TRBD1. Germline V gene sequence: CDR1 KGHSH, CDR2 LQKENI. Losses at the gene ends were 6 bases for V and 3 bases for J; bases not matched to a gene: 5. CDR3 size: 14 residues.

This clone showed up just once. The rearrangement joins TRBV28 to TRBJ2-2; possible D gene TRBD2, 7 bases. The germline V gene encodes CDR1 MDHEN and CDR2 SYDVKM. The CDR3 runs to 16 residues. V shed 2 bases and J shed 3 bases, with 13 bases lying between them. Here the CDR3 DNA reads TGTGCCAGCAGTTTAGCGCGAGGGGGGGACACCGGGGAGCTGTTTTTT. Amino acid sequence: CASSLARGGDTGELFF.

This rearrangement joins TRBV19 to TRBJ2-1, with unresolved D. Germline CDR1 LNHDA, CDR2 SQIVND (reference sequence). CDR3 length equals 13 residues. With 7 bases removed from V and 8 bases from J, the gap between germline ends came to 15 bases. CDR3 nucleotides: TGTGCCAGTAAGGCCTCGGCTGTCGATGAGCAGTTCTTC. It codes for CASKASAVDEQFF.

The chain links TRBV18 to TRBJ2-1; D remains unclear. Trimming took 2 bases from V and 7 from J, leaving 9 bases between them. This CDR3 is 13 amino acids long. The germline CDR1 and CDR2 sequences are KGHSH and LQKENI. CDR3 protein: CASSPRVGNEQFF. The CDR3 bases are TGTGCCAGCTCACCAAGGGTAGGGAATGAGCAGTTCTTC. The variable domain in full, with the rest retrieved from reference TRBV18 and TRBJ2-1, is NAGVMQNPRHLVRRRGQEARLRCSPMKGHSHVYWYRQLPEEGLKFMVYLQKENIIDESGMPKERFSAEFPKEGPSILRIQQVVRGDSAAYFCASSPRVGNEQFFGPGTRLTVL.

This chain uses TRBV7-9 with TRBJ2-7; D not resolved. From germline, CDR1 is SEHNR and CDR2 FQNEAQ (reference sequence). Trimming left V 0 bases short and J 6 bases short, with 12 bases between. CDR3 length: 14 residues. The CDR3 DNA reads as TGTGCCAGCAGCTTAGCCCGTGGCTTGAGCGAGCAGTACTTC. Amino acid sequence: CASSLARGLSEQYF.

In nucleotides, the CDR3 is TGTGGGAGCGGGCCGCCGGGCCGGGAGCTGTTTTTT. Protein product: CGSGPPGRELFF. V is TRBV19 and J is TRBJ2-2; D perhaps matches TRBD2 (6 bases). Germline V gene data show CDR1 as LNHDA and CDR2 as SQIVND (reference sequence). There are 12 residues in the CDR3.

V is TRBV6-2 or TRBV6-3 and J is TRBJ2-7; 10 positions match TRBD2. Germline values: CDR1 MNHEY, CDR2 SVGEGT. Trimming at V came to 6 bases and at J to 5 bases, leaving 10 bases not matched to a gene. The CDR3 totals 15 residues. CDR3 in amino acids: CASSPRASGSHEQYF. DNA for the CDR3: TGTGCCAGCAGCCCCCGGGCTAGCGGGAGCCACGAGCAGTACTTC.

The chain carries TRBV11-3 and TRBJ1-1; D is perhaps TRBD1 (5 bases). Germline CDR1 and CDR2: SGHNT and YENEEA. This CDR3 has 13 amino acids. Trimming removed 5 bases from V and 5 bases from J, with 12 bases in between. CDR3 protein: CASSPRDSTEAFF. The CDR3 nucleotides are TGTGCCAGCAGCCCCCGGGACTCAACTGAAGCTTTCTTT.

This chain uses TRBV4-1 with TRBJ2-7, with 8 bases matching TRBD1. The J segment lost 2 bases and the V segment lost 2 bases, leaving 5 bases of the junction unmatched. In germline, CDR1 is MGHRA, CDR2 YSYEKL. The CDR3 runs to 15 residues. The CDR3 loop reads CASSQLEGQAYEQYF. CDR3 in DNA: TGCGCCAGCAGCCAATTGGAGGGACAGGCCTACGAGCAGTACTTC.

V is TRBV10-2 and J is TRBJ1-2; no clear D. Germline assignment: CDR1 WSHSY and CDR2 SAAADI. V shed 3 bases and J shed 0 bases, with 5 bases lying between them. This CDR3 is 13 amino acids long. Here the CDR3 DNA reads TGCGCCAGCAGTGATGCGTCTAACTATGGCTACACCTTC. It encodes CASSDASNYGYTF.